This T cell receptor beta chain was documented in a study of identical twins. The length of the CDR3 is 16 residues. V was trimmed by 0 bases and J by 1 base, leaving 12 bases between them. Germline V CDR1 and CDR2: LGHNA, YNFKEQ. Study-level points and caveats: Models underestimated how often monozygotic twins shared out-of-frame TCR alpha. There were fewer insertions in abundant cord blood beta clonotypes, but memory repertoires showed no such pattern.

cDNA carried unique molecular identifiers, and a universal primer site was added by template switching. MiXCR, run by TCRdb on the 5' RACE reads, gives a single entry per CDR3 protein. Of roughly 230,000 distinct CDR3 sequences listed, about 8% are singletons. This clonotype was counted ten times or more. Its antigen remains unknown. These data also formed part of another study, on yellow fever vaccine responses in identical twins. As reported in that work: After vaccination, twins' T cell response reportedly seemed partly convergent, partly personalized.

The sample taken for sequencing was CD8+ T cells sorted from blood. This chain links TRBV4-2 with TRBJ2-5; D possibly corresponds to TRBD2 (7 bases). The clonotype originates from a woman under 30 in good health. The CDR3 DNA is TGTGCCAGCAGCCAAGAAGGGGGACTAATCCAAGAGACCCAGTACTTC. Protein product: CASSQEGGLIQETQYF.